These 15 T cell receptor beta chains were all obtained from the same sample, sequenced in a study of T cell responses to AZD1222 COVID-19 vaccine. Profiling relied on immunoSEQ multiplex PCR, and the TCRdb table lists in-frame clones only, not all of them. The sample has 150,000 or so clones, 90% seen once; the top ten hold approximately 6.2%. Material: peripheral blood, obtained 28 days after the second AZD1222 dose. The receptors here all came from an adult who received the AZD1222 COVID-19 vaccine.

CDR3 region: CASSYGAGSNYGYTF. CDR3 bases: TGTGCCAGCAGTTACGGGGCAGGGTCTAACTATGGCTACACCTTC. The chain combines TRBV6-5 with TRBJ1-2; D may be TRBD1 (5 bases). Germline V CDR1 and CDR2: MNHEY, SVGAGI. Trimming cost V 2 bases and J 0 bases, with 10 bases left between them. The CDR3 consists of 15 residues.

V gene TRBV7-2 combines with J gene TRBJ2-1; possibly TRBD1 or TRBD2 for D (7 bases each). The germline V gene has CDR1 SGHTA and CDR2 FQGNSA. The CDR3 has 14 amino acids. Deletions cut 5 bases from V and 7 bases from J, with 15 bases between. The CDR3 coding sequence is TGTGCCAGCAGCATAAACCAGGGGGGGAATGAGCAGTTCTTC. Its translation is CASSINQGGNEQFF.

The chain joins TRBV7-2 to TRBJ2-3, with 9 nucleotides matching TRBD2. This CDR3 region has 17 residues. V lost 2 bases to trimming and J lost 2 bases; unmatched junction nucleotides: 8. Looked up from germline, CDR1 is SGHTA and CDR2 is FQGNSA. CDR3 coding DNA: TGTGCCAGCAGCTTATGGGGACTAGCCTCCCCCACAGATACGCAGTATTTT. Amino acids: CASSLWGLASPTDTQYF.

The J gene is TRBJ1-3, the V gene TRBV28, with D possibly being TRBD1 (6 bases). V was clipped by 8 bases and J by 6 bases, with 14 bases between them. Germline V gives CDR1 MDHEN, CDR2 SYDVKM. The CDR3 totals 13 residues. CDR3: CASGETGINTIYF. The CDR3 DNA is TGTGCCAGCGGAGAAACAGGGATAAACACCATATATTTT.

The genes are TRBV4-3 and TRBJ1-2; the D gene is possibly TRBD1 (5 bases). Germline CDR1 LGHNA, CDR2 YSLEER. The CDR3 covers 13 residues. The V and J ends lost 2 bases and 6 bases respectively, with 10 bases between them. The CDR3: CASSQQGTDGYTF. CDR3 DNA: TGCGCCAGCAGCCAACAGGGTACGGATGGCTACACCTTC.

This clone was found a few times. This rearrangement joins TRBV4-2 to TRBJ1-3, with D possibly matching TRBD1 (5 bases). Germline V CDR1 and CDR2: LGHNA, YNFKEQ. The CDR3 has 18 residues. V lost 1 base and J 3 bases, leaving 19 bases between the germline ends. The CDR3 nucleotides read TGTGCCAGCAGCCAAGGATCTACAGGAATAACTATTGGAAACACCATATATTTT. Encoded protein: CASSQGSTGITIGNTIYF.

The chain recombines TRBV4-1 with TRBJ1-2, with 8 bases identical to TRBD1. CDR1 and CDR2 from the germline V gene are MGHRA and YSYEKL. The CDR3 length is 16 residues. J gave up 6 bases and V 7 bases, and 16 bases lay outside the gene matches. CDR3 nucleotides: TGCGCCAGCAATCTCCTCGGACAGGGATATAGAGATGGCTACACCTTC. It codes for CASNLLGQGYRDGYTF.

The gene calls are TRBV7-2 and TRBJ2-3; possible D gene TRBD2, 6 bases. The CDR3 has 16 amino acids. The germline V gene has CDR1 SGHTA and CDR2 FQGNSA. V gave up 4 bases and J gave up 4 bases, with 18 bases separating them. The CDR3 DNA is TGTGCCAGCAGCTGGACCTTCGGGAGTCACTCAGATACGCAGTATTTT. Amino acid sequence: CASSWTFGSHSDTQYF.

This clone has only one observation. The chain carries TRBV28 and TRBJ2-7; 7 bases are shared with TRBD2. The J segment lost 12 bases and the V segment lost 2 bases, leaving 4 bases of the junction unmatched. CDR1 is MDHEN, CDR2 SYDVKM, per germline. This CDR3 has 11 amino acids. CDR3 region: CASSLLAELYF. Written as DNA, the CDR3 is TGTGCCAGCAGTTTACTAGCGGAACTGTACTTC.

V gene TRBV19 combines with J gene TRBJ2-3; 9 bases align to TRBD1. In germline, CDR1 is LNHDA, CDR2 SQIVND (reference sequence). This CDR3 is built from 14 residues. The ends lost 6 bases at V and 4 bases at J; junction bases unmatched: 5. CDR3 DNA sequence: TGTGCCAGTAGGACGGGACAGGGACCAGATACGCAGTATTTT. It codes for CASRTGQGPDTQYF. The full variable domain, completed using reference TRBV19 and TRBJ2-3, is DGGITQSPKYLFRKEGQNVTLSCEQNLNHDAMYWYRQDPGQGLRLIYYSQIVNDFQKGDIAEGYSVSREKKESFPLTVTSAQKNPTAFYLCASRTGQGPDTQYFGPGTRLTVL.

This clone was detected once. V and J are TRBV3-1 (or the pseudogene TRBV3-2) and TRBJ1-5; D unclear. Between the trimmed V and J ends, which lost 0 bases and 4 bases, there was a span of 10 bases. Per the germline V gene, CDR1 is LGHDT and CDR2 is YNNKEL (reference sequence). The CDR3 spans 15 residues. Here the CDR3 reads CASSQDSLGNQPQHF. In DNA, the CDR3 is TGTGCCAGCAGCCAAGATAGTCTGGGGAATCAGCCCCAGCATTTT.

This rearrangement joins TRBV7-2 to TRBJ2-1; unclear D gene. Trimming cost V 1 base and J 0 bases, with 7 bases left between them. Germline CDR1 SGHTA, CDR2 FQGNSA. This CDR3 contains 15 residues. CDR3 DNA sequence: TGTGCCAGCAGCTTAGTCGTAGGCTCCTACAATGAGCAGTTCTTC. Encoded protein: CASSLVVGSYNEQFF.

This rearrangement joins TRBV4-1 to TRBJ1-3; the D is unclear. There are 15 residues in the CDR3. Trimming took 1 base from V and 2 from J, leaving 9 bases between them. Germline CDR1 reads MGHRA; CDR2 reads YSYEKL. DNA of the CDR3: TGCGCCAGCAGCCAAGGCGTAGGGCCTGGAAACACCATATATTTT. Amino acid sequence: CASSQGVGPGNTIYF.

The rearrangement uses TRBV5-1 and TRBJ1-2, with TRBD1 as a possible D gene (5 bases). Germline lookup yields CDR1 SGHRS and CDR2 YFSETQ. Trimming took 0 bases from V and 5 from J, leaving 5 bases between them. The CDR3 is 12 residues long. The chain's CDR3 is CASSLGQYGYTF. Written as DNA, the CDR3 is TGCGCCAGCAGCTTGGGACAGTATGGCTACACCTTC.

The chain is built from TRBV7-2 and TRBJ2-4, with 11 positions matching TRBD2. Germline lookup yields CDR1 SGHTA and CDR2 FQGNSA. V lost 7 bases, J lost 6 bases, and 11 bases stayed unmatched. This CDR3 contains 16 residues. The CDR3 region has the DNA TGTGCCAGCACCCAGGATAGCGGGAGGGCAGTAAACATTCAGTACTTC. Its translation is CASTQDSGRAVNIQYF.